This T cell receptor beta chain was sequenced for a study of the immune and genomic landscape of osteosarcoma. Poor-prognosis osteosarcoma patients supplied post-treatment primary, local recurrence and metastasis tumor specimens. The CDR3 runs to 15 residues. V was pared by 0 bases and J by 5 bases, with 11 bases between. Germline assignment: CDR1 MGHRA and CDR2 YSYEKL. Repertoires were generated with immunoSEQ multiplex PCR, while TCRdb's copy carries only in-frame clones and drops some. Of about 5,100 clones listed, 70% to 80% are singletons. This TCR was recovered from a human donor with osteosarcoma. The material sequenced was osteosarcoma tumor tissue from the lung. The V gene is TRBV4-1, the J gene TRBJ2-1; no firm D call. CDR3 in amino acids: CASSQDPRLHNEQFF. The CDR3 coding sequence is TGCGCCAGCAGCCAAGATCCCCGACTTCACAATGAGCAGTTCTTC.